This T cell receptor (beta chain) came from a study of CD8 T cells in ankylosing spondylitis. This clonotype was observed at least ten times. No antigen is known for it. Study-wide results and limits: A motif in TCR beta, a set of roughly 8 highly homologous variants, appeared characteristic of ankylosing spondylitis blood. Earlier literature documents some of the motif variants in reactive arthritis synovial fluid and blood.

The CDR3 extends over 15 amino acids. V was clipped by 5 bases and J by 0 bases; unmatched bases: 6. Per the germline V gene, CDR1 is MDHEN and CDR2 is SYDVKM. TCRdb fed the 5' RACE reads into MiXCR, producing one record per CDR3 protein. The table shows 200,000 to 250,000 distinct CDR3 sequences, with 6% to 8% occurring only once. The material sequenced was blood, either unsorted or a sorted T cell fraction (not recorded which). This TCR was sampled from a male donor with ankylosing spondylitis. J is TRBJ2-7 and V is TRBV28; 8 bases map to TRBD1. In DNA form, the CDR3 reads TGTGCCAGCAGTCCCAGGGGGCTAAGCTCCTACGAGCAGTACTTC. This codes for CASSPRGLSSYEQYF.